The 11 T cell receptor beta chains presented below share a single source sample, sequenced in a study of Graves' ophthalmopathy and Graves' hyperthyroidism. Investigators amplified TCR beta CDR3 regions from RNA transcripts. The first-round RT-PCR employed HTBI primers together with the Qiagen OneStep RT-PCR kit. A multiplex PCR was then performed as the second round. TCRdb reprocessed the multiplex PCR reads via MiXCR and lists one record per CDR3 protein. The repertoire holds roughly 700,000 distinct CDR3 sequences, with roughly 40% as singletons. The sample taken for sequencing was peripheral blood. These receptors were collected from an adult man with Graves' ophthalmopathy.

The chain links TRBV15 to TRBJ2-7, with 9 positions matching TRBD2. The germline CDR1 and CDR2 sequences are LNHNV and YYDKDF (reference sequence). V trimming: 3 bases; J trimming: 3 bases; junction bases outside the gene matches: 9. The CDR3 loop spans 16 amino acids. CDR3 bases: TGTGCCACCAGCAGCGTTGAAGGGACTAGCTTCTACGAGCAGTACTTC. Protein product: CATSSVEGTSFYEQYF.

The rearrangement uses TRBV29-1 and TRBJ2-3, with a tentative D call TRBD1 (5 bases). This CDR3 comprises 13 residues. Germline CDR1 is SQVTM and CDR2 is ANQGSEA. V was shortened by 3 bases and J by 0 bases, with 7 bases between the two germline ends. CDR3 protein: CSVDRASTDTQYF. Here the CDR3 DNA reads TGCAGCGTTGACAGGGCTAGCACAGATACGCAGTATTTT.

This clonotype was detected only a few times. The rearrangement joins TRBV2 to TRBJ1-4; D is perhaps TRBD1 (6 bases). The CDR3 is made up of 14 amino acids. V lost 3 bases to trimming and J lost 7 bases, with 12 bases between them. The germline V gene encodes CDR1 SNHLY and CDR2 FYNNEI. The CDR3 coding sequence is TGTGCCAGCAGTGACACAGGGAACACTGAAAAACTGTTTTTT. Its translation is CASSDTGNTEKLFF. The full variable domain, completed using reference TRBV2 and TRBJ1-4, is EPEVTQTPSHQVTQMGQEVILRCVPISNHLYFYWYRQILGQKVEFLVSFYNNEISEKSEIFDDQFSVERPDGSNFTLKIRSTKLEDSAMYFCASSDTGNTEKLFFGSGTQLSVL.

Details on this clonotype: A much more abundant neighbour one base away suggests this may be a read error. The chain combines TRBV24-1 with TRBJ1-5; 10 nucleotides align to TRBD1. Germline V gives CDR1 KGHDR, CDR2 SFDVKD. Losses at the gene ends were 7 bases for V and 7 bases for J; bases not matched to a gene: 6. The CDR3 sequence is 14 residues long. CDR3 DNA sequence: TGTGCCACCAGCGCCGGGACAGGGGAACAGCCCCAGCATTTT. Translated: CATSAGTGEQPQHF.

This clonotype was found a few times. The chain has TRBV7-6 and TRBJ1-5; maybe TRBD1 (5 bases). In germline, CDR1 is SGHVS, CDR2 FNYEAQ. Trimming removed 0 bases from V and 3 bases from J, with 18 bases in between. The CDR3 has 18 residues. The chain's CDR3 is CASSLAWSRGKNNQPQHF. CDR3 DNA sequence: TGTGCCAGCAGCTTAGCTTGGTCGAGGGGAAAGAACAATCAGCCCCAGCATTTT.

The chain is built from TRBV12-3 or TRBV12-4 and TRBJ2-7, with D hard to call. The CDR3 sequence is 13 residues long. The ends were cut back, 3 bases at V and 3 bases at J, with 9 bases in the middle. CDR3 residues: CASSFRSNYEQYF. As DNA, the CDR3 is TGTGCCAGCAGTTTCAGGTCTAACTACGAGCAGTACTTC.

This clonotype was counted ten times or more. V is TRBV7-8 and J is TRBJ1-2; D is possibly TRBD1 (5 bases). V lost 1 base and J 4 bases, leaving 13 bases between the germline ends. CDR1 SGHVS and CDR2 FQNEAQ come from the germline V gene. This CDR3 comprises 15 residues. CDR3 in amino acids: CASSLGGAESYGYTF. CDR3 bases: TGTGCCAGCAGCTTAGGAGGGGCAGAAAGCTATGGCTACACCTTC.

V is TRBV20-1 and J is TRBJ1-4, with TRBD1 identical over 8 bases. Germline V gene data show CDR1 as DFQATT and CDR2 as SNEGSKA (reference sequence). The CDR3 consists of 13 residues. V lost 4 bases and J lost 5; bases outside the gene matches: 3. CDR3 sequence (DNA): TGCAGTGCTACCCGGACAGGGAATGAAAAACTGTTTTTT. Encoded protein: CSATRTGNEKLFF.

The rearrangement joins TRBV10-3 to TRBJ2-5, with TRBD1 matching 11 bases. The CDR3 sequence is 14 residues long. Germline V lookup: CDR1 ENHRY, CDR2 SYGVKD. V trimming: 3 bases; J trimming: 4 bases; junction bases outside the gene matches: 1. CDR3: CAISDGTGGETQYF. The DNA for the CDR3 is TGTGCCATCAGTGACGGGACAGGGGGAGAGACCCAGTACTTC.

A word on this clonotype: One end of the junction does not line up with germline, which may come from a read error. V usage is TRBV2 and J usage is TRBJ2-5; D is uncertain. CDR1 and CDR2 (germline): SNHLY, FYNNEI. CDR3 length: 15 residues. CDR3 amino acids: CASSYLGRFLKTQYF. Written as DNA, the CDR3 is TGTGCCAGCAGTTACTTGGGTCGGTTTTTGAAGACCCAATACTTC.

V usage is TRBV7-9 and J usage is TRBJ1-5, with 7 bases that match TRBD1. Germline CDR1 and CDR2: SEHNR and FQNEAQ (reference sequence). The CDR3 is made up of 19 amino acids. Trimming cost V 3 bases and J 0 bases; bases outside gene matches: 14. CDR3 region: CASSLSPAGGGDSNQPQHF. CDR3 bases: TGTGCCAGCAGCTTGTCTCCTGCAGGGGGTGGAGATAGCAATCAGCCCCAGCATTTT. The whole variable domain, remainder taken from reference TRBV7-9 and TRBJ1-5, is DTGVSQNPRHKITKRGQNVTFRCDPISEHNRLYWYRQTLGQGPEFLTYFQNEAQLEKSRLLSDRFSAERPKGSFSTLEIQRTEQGDSAMYLCASSLSPAGGGDSNQPQHFGDGTRLSIL.